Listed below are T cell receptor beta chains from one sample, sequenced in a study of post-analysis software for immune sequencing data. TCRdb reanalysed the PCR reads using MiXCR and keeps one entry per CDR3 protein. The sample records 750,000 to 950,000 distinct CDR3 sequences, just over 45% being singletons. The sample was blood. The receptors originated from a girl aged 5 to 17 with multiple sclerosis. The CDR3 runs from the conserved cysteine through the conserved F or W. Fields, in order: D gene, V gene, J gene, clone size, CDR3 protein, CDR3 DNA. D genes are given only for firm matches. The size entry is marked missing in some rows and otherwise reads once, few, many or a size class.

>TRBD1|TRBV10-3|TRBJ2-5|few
CAISEPLTGGGETQYF
TGCGCCATCAGTGAGCCACTTACAGGGGGCGGTGAGACCCAGTACTTC
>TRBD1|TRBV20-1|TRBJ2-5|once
CSALRRTGGLKETQYF
TGCAGTGCCTTGAGGAGGACAGGAGGCCTCAAAGAGACCCAGTACTTC
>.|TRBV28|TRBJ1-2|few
CASTRGGLDGYTF
TGTGCCAGCACTCGAGGGGGGCTGGATGGCTACACCTTC
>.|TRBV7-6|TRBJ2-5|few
CASSPIPGRQETQYF
TGTGCCAGCAGCCCGATACCGGGACGGCAAGAGACCCAGTACTTC
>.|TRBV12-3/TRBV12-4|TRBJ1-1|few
CASSSALNTEAFF
TGCGCCAGCAGCTCTGCCCTGAACACTGAAGCTTTCTTT
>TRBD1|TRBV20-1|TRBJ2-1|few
CSAAGTGHLVQFF
TGCAGTGCGGCCGGGACAGGCCATTTAGTGCAGTTCTTC
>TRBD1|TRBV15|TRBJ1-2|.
CATSREGQRANYGYTF
TGTGCCACCAGCAGAGAGGGACAGCGAGCTAACTATGGCTACACCTTC
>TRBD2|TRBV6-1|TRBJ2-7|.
CASSEWTSEAYEQYF
TGTGCCAGCAGTGAATGGACTAGCGAGGCCTACGAGCAGTACTTC
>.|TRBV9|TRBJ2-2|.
CASSARGGELFF
TGTGCCAGCAGCGCCCGAGGCGGGGAGCTGTTTTTT
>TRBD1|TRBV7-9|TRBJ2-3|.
CASSSHKKTGDTDTQYF
TGTGCCAGCAGCTCCCATAAAAAGACAGGGGATACAGATACGCAGTATTTT
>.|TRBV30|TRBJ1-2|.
CASPGPSNYGYTF
TGTGCCTCCCCGGGGCCCTCTAACTATGGCTACACCTTC
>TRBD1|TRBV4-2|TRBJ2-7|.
CASSQAGGPYEQYF
TGTGCCAGCAGCCAGGCAGGGGGACCCTACGAGCAGTACTTC
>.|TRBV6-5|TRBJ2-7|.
CASSQGQLAPAYEQYF
TGTGCCAGCAGCCAGGGGCAACTAGCGCCCGCCTACGAGCAGTACTTC
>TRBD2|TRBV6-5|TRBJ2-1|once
CASSYLAGGLDEQFF
TGTGCCAGCAGTTACTTAGCGGGAGGTCTGGATGAGCAGTTCTTC
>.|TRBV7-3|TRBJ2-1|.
CASSPHVGGSYNGQFF
TGTGCCAGCAGCCCCCATGTCGGGGGATCCTACAATGGGCAGTTCTTC
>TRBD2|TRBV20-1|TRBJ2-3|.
CSARGASGSKTDTQYF
TGCAGTGCTAGAGGGGCTAGCGGGAGTAAAACAGATACGCAGTATTTT
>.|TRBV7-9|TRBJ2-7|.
CASSPRDLPTYEQYF
TGTGCCAGCAGCCCCCGGGACCTTCCCACCTACGAGCAGTACTTC
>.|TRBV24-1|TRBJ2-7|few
CATGRDTKYEQYF
TGTGCCACCGGGCGGGACACAAAATACGAGCAGTACTTC
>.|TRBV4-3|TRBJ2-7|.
CASSHLPGSSYEQYF
TGCGCCAGCAGCCATTTGCCGGGGAGCTCCTACGAGCAGTACTTC
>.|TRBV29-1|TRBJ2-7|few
CSVEREEGYEQYF
TGCAGCGTTGAGAGGGAGGAGGGCTACGAGCAGTACTTC
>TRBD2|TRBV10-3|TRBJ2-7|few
CATRGLAGFSEQYF
TGTGCCACAAGGGGACTAGCGGGCTTCAGTGAGCAGTACTTC
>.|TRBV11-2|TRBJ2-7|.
CASSLEAFSCEQYF
TGTGCCAGCAGCTTGGAAGCGTTCTCCTGCGAGCAGTACTTC
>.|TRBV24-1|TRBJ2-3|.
CATSVPPADTQYF
TGTGCCACCAGTGTCCCGCCGGCAGATACGCAGTATTTT
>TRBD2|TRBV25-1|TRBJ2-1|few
CASSEFREGDEQFF
TGTGCCAGCAGTGAGTTTCGGGAGGGGGATGAGCAGTTCTTC
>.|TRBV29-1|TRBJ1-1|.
CSVENGLNTEAFF
TGCAGCGTTGAGAATGGGTTGAACACTGAAGCTTTCTTT
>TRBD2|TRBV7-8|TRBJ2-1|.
CASSLGLAGGYAYNEQFF
TGTGCCAGCAGCTTAGGGCTAGCGGGAGGCTACGCCTACAATGAGCAGTTCTTC
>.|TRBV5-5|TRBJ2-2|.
CASSLGQVRTGELFF
TGTGCCAGCAGCTTGGGCCAGGTCAGAACCGGGGAGCTGTTTTTT
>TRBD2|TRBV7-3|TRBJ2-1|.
CASSFNLAGARGQFF
TGTGCCAGCAGCTTTAACCTAGCGGGGGCTCGGGGGCAGTTCTTC
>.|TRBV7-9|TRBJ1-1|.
CASSPQVEAFF
TGTGCCAGCAGCCCACAGGTTGAAGCTTTCTTT
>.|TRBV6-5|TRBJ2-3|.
CASSSGVYTQYF
TGTGCCAGCAGTTCTGGGGTTTATACGCAGTATTTT
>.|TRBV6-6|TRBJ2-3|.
CASSYSAGSSTDTQYF
TGTGCCAGCAGTTACTCTGCGGGTTCTAGCACAGATACGCAGTATTTT
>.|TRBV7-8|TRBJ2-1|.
CAGSLGLRGEQFF
TGTGCCGGCAGCTTAGGGCTTAGAGGCGAGCAGTTCTTC
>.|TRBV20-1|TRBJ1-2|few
CSARDGGYTF
TGCAGTGCTAGAGATGGGGGCTACACCTTC